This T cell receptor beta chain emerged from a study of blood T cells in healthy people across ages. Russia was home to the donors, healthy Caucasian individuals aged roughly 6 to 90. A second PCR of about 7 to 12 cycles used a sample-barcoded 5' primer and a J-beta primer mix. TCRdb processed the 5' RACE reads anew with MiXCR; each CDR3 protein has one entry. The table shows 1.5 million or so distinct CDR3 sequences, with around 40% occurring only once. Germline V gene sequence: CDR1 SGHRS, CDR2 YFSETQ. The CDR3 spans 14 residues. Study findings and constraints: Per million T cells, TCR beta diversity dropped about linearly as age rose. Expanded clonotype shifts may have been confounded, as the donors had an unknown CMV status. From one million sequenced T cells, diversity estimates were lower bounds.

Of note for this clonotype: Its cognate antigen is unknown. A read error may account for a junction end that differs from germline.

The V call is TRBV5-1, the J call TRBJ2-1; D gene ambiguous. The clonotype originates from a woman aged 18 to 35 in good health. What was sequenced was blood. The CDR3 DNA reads TGCGCCAGCAGCTTGGATGGACCGTACAATAAGCAGTTCTTC. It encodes CASSLDGPYNKQFF.